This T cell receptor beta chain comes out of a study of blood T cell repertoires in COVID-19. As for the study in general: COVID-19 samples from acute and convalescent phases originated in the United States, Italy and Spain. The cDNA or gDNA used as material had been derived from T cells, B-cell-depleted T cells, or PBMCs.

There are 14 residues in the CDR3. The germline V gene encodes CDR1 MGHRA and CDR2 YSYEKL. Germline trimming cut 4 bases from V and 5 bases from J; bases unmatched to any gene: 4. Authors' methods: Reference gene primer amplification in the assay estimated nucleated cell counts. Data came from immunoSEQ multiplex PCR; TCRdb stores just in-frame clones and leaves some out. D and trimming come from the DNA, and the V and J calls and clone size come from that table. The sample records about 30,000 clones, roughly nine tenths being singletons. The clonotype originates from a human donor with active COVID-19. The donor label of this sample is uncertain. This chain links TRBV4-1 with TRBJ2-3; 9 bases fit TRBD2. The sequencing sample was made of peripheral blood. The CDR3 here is CASSLSGSVDTQYF. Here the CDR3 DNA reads TGCGCCAGCAGCCTTAGCGGGAGTGTAGATACGCAGTATTTT.